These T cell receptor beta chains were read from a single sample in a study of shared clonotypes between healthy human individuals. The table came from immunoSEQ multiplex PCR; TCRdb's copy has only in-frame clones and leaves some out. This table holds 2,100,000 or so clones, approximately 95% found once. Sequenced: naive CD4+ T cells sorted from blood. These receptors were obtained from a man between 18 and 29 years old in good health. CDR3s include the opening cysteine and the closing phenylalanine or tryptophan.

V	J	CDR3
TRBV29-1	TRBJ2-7	CSVEWGSYEQYF
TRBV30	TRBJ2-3	CAWSTWGGQYF
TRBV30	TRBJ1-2	CAWTRTGNYGYTF
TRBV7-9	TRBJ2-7	CASSLTAGTGVYEQYF
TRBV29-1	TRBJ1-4	CSVEVSGRNEKLFF
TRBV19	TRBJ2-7	CASSIAFGTGAYEQYF
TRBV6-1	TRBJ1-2	CASSEARERGYTF
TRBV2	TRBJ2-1	CASSARASGPIGSYNEQFF
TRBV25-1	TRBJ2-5	CASSDPGPTQETQYF
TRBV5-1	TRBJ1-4	CASSLAGHASNEKLFF
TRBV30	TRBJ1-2	CAWSVPAGNYGYTF
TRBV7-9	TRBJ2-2	CASSSLRPVETGELFF
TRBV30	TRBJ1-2	CAWSPTPAVGPYGYTF
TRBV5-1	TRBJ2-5	CASRSGTSGRKETQYF
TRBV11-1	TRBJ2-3	CASSRGRDRDTDTQYF
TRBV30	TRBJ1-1	CAWRASLMNTEAFF